The 11 T cell receptor beta chains in this list originate from one sample, sequenced in a study of blood T cell repertoires in COVID-19. Profiling relied on immunoSEQ multiplex PCR, and the TCRdb table lists in-frame clones only, not all of them. The table records over 200,000 clones, about 83% of them present only once. Sample: peripheral blood. These receptors were taken from a woman aged 30 to 39 with COVID-19, enrolled during active disease.

V gene TRBV3-1 (or the pseudogene TRBV3-2) combines with J gene TRBJ2-2, with TRBD1 matching 8 bases. The CDR3 runs to 16 residues. V trimming: 1 base; J trimming: 7 bases; junction bases outside the gene matches: 8. In germline, CDR1 is LGHDT, CDR2 YNNKEL (reference sequence). The CDR3: CASSQGPTGAGGELFF. The CDR3 bases are TGTGCCAGCAGCCAAGGACCGACAGGGGCGGGCGGGGAGCTGTTTTTT.

Turning to this clone: Other DNA sequences in this sample translate to the same CDR3. This chain connects TRBV6-4 to TRBJ2-3; possibly TRBD2 for D (5 bases). Germline V CDR1 and CDR2: MRHNA, SNTAGT. The V and J ends lost 4 bases and 0 bases respectively, with 8 bases between them. The CDR3 consists of 14 residues. The CDR3 nucleotides read TGTGCCAGCAGTGCTGGCGGGAGCACAGATACGCAGTATTTT. Translating gives CASSAGGSTDTQYF.

The rearrangement uses TRBV7-8 and TRBJ1-2; D gene uncertain. The CDR3 has 15 residues. Trimming removed 4 bases from V and 0 bases from J, with 12 bases in between. In germline, CDR1 is SGHVS, CDR2 FQNEAQ. In DNA, the CDR3 is TGTGCCAGCAGCTGGCGGGCAGGATCTAACTATGGCTACACCTTC. Protein: CASSWRAGSNYGYTF.

V is TRBV7-2 and J is TRBJ1-2; possibly TRBD1 for D (5 bases). The V gene lost 1 base and the J gene lost 5 bases, with 11 bases spanning the gap. CDR3 size: 14 residues. In germline, CDR1 is SGHTA, CDR2 FQGNSA. CDR3 amino acids: CASSLERGFYGYTF. CDR3 bases: TGTGCCAGCAGCTTAGAGCGGGGCTTTTATGGCTACACCTTC.

This sequence joins TRBV6-5 and TRBJ1-6; TRBD1 is a possible D gene (5 bases). V was cut by 2 bases and J by 11 bases, with 13 bases left in between. The CDR3 sequence is 14 residues long. Per the germline V gene, CDR1 is MNHEY and CDR2 is SVGAGI. This CDR3 reads CASSYGGTGTPLHF. The CDR3 DNA follows: TGTGCCAGCAGTTACGGGGGGACCGGGACACCCCTCCACTTT.

The chain links TRBV2 to TRBJ2-1, with 11 nucleotides matching TRBD2. The CDR3 is 15 amino acids. Germline V gene lookup returns CDR1 SNHLY and CDR2 FYNNEI. Losses at the gene ends were 6 bases for V and 5 bases for J; bases not matched to a gene: 6. This CDR3 reads CASRAGTSGHNEQFF. In nucleotides, the CDR3 is TGTGCCAGCAGAGCCGGGACTAGCGGACACAATGAGCAGTTCTTC. The entire variable domain, with the rest obtained from reference TRBV2 and TRBJ2-1, is as follows: EPEVTQTPSHQVTQMGQEVILRCVPISNHLYFYWYRQILGQKVEFLVSFYNNEISEKSEIFDDQFSVERPDGSNFTLKIRSTKLEDSAMYFCASRAGTSGHNEQFFGPGTRLTVL.

V is TRBV28 and J is TRBJ2-7; D is ambiguous. The V and J ends lost 2 bases and 2 bases respectively, with 10 bases between them. There are 14 residues in the CDR3. The germline V gene has CDR1 MDHEN and CDR2 SYDVKM. The CDR3 sequence: CASSLGQHAYEQYF. CDR3 DNA: TGTGCCAGCAGTTTAGGGCAGCACGCCTACGAGCAGTACTTC.

The V gene is TRBV9, the J gene TRBJ1-2; D remains ambiguous. The V and J ends lost 4 bases and 0 bases respectively, with 16 bases between them. In germline, CDR1 is SGDLS, CDR2 YYNGEE. This CDR3 has 16 amino acids. DNA for the CDR3: TGTGCCAGCAGCCCTGAACGGGTGGGAGCTAACTATGGCTACACCTTC. Encoded protein: CASSPERVGANYGYTF.

The genes are TRBV7-9 and TRBJ1-2; the D gene is possibly TRBD1 (6 bases). The CDR3 loop spans 15 amino acids. Germline lookup yields CDR1 SEHNR and CDR2 FQNEAQ (reference sequence). V lost 1 base, J lost 3 bases, and 12 bases lay in between. The CDR3: CASSLGTGMYYGYTF. The CDR3 DNA reads TGTGCCAGCAGCTTAGGAACAGGGATGTACTATGGCTACACCTTC.

This chain joins TRBV27 and TRBJ1-4, with 9 nucleotides matching TRBD1. Germline loops: CDR1 MNHEY, CDR2 SMNVEV (reference sequence). V gave up 4 bases and J gave up 0 bases; unmatched junction bases: 15. This CDR3 has 20 amino acids. The CDR3 bases are TGTGCCAGCAGTTCCACACCCCCGGGACAGGGCTATGCAACTAATGAAAAACTGTTTTTT. This sequence encodes CASSSTPPGQGYATNEKLFF.

The gene calls are TRBV15 and TRBJ2-6, with TRBD2 as a possible D gene (6 bases). The CDR3 runs 15 residues. V gave up 3 bases and J gave up 4 bases, with 10 bases separating them. Germline V gene sequence: CDR1 LNHNV, CDR2 YYDKDF (reference sequence). The CDR3 here is CATSSGGTGANVLTF. CDR3 sequence (DNA): TGTGCCACCAGCAGTGGAGGGACCGGGGCCAACGTCCTGACTTTC.